The present entry profiles one TCR beta chain with its context. Its antigen is as yet unknown. Other DNA sequences of this sample code for an identical CDR3. Repertoires were generated with immunoSEQ multiplex PCR, while TCRdb's copy carries only in-frame clones and drops some. The sample carries a few million clones, more than 80% recorded once. Between the trimmed V and J ends, which lost 8 bases and 1 base, there was a span of 7 bases. CDR3 length: 12 residues. The germline gives CDR1 SNHLY, CDR2 FYNNEI. The sample comes from a study of shared clonotypes between healthy human individuals. Overall study findings and caveats: The researchers took only blood, and tissue repertoires probably look different. Limited genetic and exposure-history diversity came from having few donors.

Healthy HIV-negative adults without recent acute infections or vaccinations served as donors. This TCR was recovered from a man aged 18 to 30 in good health. The sample was naive CD4+ T cells sorted from blood. Noted subset: CD45RA+ positively selected. This chain joins TRBV2 and TRBJ2-3; the D is unclear. DNA for the CDR3: TGTGCCAGCTCTCGGGGCACAGATACGCAGTATTTT. It encodes CASSRGTDTQYF. Based on the CDR3 plus reference TRBV2 and TRBJ2-3, the full variable domain is EPEVTQTPSHQVTQMGQEVILRCVPISNHLYFYWYRQILGQKVEFLVSFYNNEISEKSEIFDDQFSVERPDGSNFTLKIRSTKLEDSAMYFCASSRGTDTQYFGPGTRLTVL.